Listed below are T cell receptor beta chains from one sample, sequenced in a study of T cells after yellow fever vaccination. TCRdb ran MiXCR on the 5' RACE reads and lists one entry per CDR3 protein. The data contain some 220,000 distinct CDR3 sequences, approximately 3% of them seen just once; the ten biggest clones take up 2.5% to 3.5%. Sequencing used CD4+ T cells sorted from PBMCs, obtained 10 days after the yellow fever booster vaccination. The receptors were gathered from a man in his late teens or twenties who received the YFV17D yellow fever vaccine. CDR3s leave out the opening cysteine and the closing phenylalanine or tryptophan. The order of the fields is J gene, clone size, V gene, CDR3 protein. Expanded clones get a size class; other rows say once, few or many, or leave the size out.

>TRBJ2-2|many|TRBV4-3
ASSQVEWASNTGELF
>TRBJ2-4|NA|TRBV7-2
ASSLVGLRIAKNIQY
>TRBJ2-3|many|TRBV7-3
ASSLMAIGGPTDTQY
>TRBJ2-3|many|TRBV7-2
ASSFRQGPDTQY
>TRBJ2-6|NA|TRBV5-4
ASSLVGGPGANVLT
>TRBJ2-3|many|TRBV5-1
ASSRTSGGPDTQY
>TRBJ1-1|few|TRBV20-1
SARGQDGTEAF
>TRBJ2-6|NA|TRBV6-4
ASSDVTAFEVNVLT
>TRBJ1-1|NA|TRBV20-1
SARFSTGNTEAF
>TRBJ2-2|few|TRBV10-1
ASSEEQGIGELF
>TRBJ2-6|NA|TRBV15
ATSSTGANVLT
>TRBJ1-3|few|TRBV5-1
ASSWDPGSGNTIY
>TRBJ1-1|NA|TRBV15
ATSRDARALNTEAF
>TRBJ2-3|many|TRBV19
ASSIRDNTDTQY
>TRBJ2-3|many|TRBV7-9
ASSIRLGLAQY
>TRBJ1-1|many|TRBV5-1
ASSPQGSSTEAF
>TRBJ2-1|many|TRBV20-1
SAPRTSGYNEQF
>TRBJ2-2|many|TRBV6-2/TRBV6-3
ASSYARGGTGELF
>TRBJ2-3|NA|TRBV5-6
ASSSVPGTATDTQY
>TRBJ1-3|few|TRBV5-1
ASSLVPGPGNTIY
>TRBJ2-2|few|TRBV5-1
ASSLETGGIGELF
>TRBJ2-3|NA|TRBV5-5
ASKPSGVGTDTQY
>TRBJ2-1|NA|TRBV18
ASSLSQGGYNEQF
>TRBJ2-1|many|TRBV7-2
ASSLALWDGDNEQF
>TRBJ1-1|many|TRBV15
ATSLGDTEAF
>TRBJ1-1|many|TRBV5-5
ASSLDWYEAF
>TRBJ2-5|many|TRBV6-5
ASSQRGRGYQETQY
>TRBJ2-5|many|TRBV10-3
AISQRTGTGETQY
>TRBJ2-5|few|TRBV5-4
ASSLRPYQETQY
>TRBJ1-5|NA|TRBV27
ASRTGGEGSNQPQH
>TRBJ1-4|NA|TRBV5-1
ASSLGGMKEKLF
>TRBJ1-4|many|TRBV6-5
ASSTEGRGNEKLF
>TRBJ2-7|many|TRBV2
ASSPQGRSYGEQY
>TRBJ2-3|many|TRBV9
ASSVEGSPDTQY
>TRBJ2-2|NA|TRBV11-1
ASSRGPGLAGSGELF
>TRBJ2-7|NA|TRBV21-1
ASSKGFCRDLSYEQY
>TRBJ2-7|many|TRBV7-9
ASSLDVEGYEQY
>TRBJ2-3|few|TRBV5-8
ASSSRQGSGTDTQY
>TRBJ2-2|NA|TRBV25-1
ASSVYDTGELF
>TRBJ2-4|NA|TRBV2
ASSTTGAKNIQY
>TRBJ1-6|many|TRBV5-8
ASSLFWISYNSPLH
>TRBJ1-1|few|TRBV20-1
SASTATEAF
>TRBJ2-1|many|TRBV7-2
ASSRRRGSGLYNEQF
>TRBJ2-3|few|TRBV5-1
ASRIRADDTQY
>TRBJ1-2|NA|TRBV12-3/TRBV12-4
ASTATGGGYGYT
>TRBJ2-3|few|TRBV5-1
ASSPAGEDTQY
>TRBJ1-3|many|TRBV15
ATSREGTGVRNTIY
>TRBJ2-3|many|TRBV5-4
ASSQRLEEGTDTQY
>TRBJ2-2|many|TRBV4-3
ASSHQRGQGKRTGELF
>TRBJ2-1|many|TRBV5-8
ASSFFTEQF
>TRBJ1-1|many|TRBV20-1
SAREGYFIMNTEAF